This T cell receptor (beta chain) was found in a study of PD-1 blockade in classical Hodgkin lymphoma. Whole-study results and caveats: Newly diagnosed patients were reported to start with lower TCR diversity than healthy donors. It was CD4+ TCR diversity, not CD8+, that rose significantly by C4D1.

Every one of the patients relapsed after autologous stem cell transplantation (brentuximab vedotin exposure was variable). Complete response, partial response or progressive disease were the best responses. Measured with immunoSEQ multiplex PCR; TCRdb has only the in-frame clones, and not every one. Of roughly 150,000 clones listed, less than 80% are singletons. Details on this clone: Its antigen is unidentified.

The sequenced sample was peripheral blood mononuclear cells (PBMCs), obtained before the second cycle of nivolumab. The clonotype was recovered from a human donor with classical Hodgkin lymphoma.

The DNA for the CDR3 is TGTGCCAGCAGTATCCGGACCGGGGAGCTGTTTTTT. Protein product: CASSIRTGELFF. V is TRBV28 and J is TRBJ2-2, with D uncertain. CDR1 and CDR2 from the germline V gene are MDHEN and SYDVKM. With 5 bases removed from V and 5 bases from J, the gap between germline ends came to 6 bases. The CDR3 consists of 12 residues.